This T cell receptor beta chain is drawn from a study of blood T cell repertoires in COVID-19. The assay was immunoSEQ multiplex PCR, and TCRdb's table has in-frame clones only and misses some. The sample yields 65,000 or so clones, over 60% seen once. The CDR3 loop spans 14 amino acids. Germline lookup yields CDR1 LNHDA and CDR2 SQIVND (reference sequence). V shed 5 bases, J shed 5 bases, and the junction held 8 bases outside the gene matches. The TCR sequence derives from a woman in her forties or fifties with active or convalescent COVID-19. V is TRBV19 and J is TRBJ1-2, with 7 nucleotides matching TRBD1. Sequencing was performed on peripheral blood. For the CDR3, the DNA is TGTGCCAGTAGTCCCGGGACAGAATCTTATGGCTACACCTTC. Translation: CASSPGTESYGYTF. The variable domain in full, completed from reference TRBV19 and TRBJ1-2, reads DGGITQSPKYLFRKEGQNVTLSCEQNLNHDAMYWYRQDPGQGLRLIYYSQIVNDFQKGDIAEGYSVSREKKESFPLTVTSAQKNPTAFYLCASSPGTESYGYTFGSGTRLTVV.